Presented here are 3 T cell receptor beta chains from one specimen sequenced in a study of technical replicates of blood from four donors (dated by TCRdb to 2016 to 2017). The library relied on the immunoSEQ multiplex PCR assay. TCRdb took this table from immuneACCESS and kept in-frame rearrangements with V and J called. Such tables lack part of the clones; where checked against another copy, unresolved V genes explain under half of the gap, and the rest is unexplained. The sample contains about 97,000 clones, 95% to 97% of them found a single time. More than 0.3% of the sample belongs to the ten largest clones. The sample consisted of T cells isolated from PBMCs. The source of these receptors is a human donor in good health.

The chain combines TRBV28 with TRBJ2-5; 9 bases agree with TRBD1. Trimming took 6 bases from V and 5 from J; bases not matched to a gene: 7. This CDR3 is 14 amino acids long. Germline CDR1 MDHEN, CDR2 SYDVKM. The CDR3 region is CASRIQGASETQYF. The CDR3 nucleotides read TGTGCCAGCAGAATACAGGGGGCGTCTGAGACCCAGTACTTC.

The chain has TRBV5-1 and TRBJ2-7; D may be TRBD2 (5 bases). There are 15 residues in the CDR3. Trimming took off 0 bases at V and 2 bases at J, with 12 bases between the two ends. The V gene's germline CDR1 is SGHRS and CDR2 YFSETQ. The CDR3 reads CASSLAPRETYEQYF. The CDR3 DNA is TGCGCCAGCAGCTTGGCCCCTAGGGAGACCTACGAGCAGTACTTC.

The V call is TRBV28, the J call TRBJ2-1; 8 nucleotides align to TRBD2. The CDR3 extends over 13 amino acids. Trimming cost V 6 bases and J 9 bases; bases outside gene matches: 7. The germline V gene has CDR1 MDHEN and CDR2 SYDVKM. The CDR3 nucleotides read TGTGCCAGCAGATCCGGACTAGCCGTTGAGCAGTTCTTC. Its translation is CASRSGLAVEQFF.